This T cell receptor beta chain was recorded in a study of T cell changes during pregnancy in multiple sclerosis. The CDR3 covers 17 residues. The germline V gene has CDR1 MNHEY and CDR2 SMNVEV (reference sequence). Trimming shortened V by 2 bases and J by 0 bases, and 14 bases separated the two germline ends. Profiled with immunoSEQ multiplex PCR; TCRdb holds only in-frame clones, not every one. The sample has roughly 14,000 clones, 65% to 90% seen once. The source of this sequence is a female donor with multiple sclerosis, enrolled in a pregnancy study. The sequenced sample was CD8+ T cells from peripheral blood mononuclear cells, obtained in the first trimester of pregnancy. The chain carries TRBV27 and TRBJ2-1; tentative D call: TRBD2 (5 bases). The CDR3 nucleotides are TGTGCCAGCAGTTTACTTAGGACTTCCAGCTCCTACAATGAGCAGTTCTTC. It codes for CASSLLRTSSSYNEQFF.